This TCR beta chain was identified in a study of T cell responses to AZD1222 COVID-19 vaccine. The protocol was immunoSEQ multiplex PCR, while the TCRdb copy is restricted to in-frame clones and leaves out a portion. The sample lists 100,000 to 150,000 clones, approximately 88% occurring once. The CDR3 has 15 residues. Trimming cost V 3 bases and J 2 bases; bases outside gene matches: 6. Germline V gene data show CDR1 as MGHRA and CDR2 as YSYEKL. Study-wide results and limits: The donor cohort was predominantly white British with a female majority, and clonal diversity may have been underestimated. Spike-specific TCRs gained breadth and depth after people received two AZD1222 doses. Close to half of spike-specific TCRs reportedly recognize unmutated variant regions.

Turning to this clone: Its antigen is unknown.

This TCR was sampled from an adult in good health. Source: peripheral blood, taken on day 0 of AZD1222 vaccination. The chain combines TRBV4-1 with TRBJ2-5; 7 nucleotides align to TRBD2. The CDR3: CASSQTSPIQETQYF. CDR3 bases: TGCGCCAGCAGCCAGACTAGCCCGATTCAAGAGACCCAGTACTTC.